What follows is one TCR beta chain and its context. It has no known antigen specificity. Base qualities are not provided; no much larger clone lies one nucleotide away. The source of the sample is a study of CD8 T cells in Susac syndrome (dated by TCRdb to the late 2010s). In the study overall: Repertoire sequencing was used to test whether CD8+ T cell activation and differentiation in Susac syndrome was antigen driven. The study compared CD8+ T cell repertoire clonality among roughly 12 healthy donors, about 14 Susac syndrome patients and fewer than 19 multiple sclerosis patients. Overall results and qualifications from the work: The number of individuals in the TCR sequencing and HLA analysis was recognized as being relatively small.

RNA was extracted with the RNeasy kit and about 0.5 to 1 ug was reverse transcribed using random hexamers. TCR beta CDR3 regions were amplified with the immunoSEQ multiplex PCR assay covering 54 Vbeta and 13 Jbeta segments. PCR amplification bias was corrected using a synthetic template baseline for primer optimization and computational correction. Per the authors' processing: Reads were annotated to V, D and J genes according to IMGT and were analyzed with immunoSEQ Analyzer, with only productive sequences retained. To calculate clonality, Shannon entropy was normalized by log2 of the number of productive unique sequences and then subtracted from one. For each patient and control, public and private clones were evaluated within the 100 most prevalent clones. Susac-specific clones were defined as absent from healthy and MS cohorts, approximately 1,000 published viral clones and other ImmuneACCESS disease sequences. TCRdb reworked the public reads: Q25 trimming with fastp, MiXCR clone assembly, productive beta chains retained. Rows are combined by CDR3 protein, so each entry shows the most common genes and DNA. The V and J calls and clone size come from TCRdb's table, not from the authors' own analysis. The sample has a few hundred thousand distinct CDR3 sequences on record, around nine tenths of them singletons. Around 0.18% of the sample is held by the ten biggest clonotypes.

Peripheral blood CD8+ and CD4+ T cells from healthy donors, Susac syndrome patients and multiple sclerosis patients were profiled using high-throughput TCR beta sequencing. Treatment-naive patients with stable or active relapsing-remitting disease fulfilling revised McDonald criteria were used as multiple sclerosis controls. CD8+ TEMRA cells were enriched by FACS, while bulk CD8+ and CD4+ T cells were purified by magnetic negative isolation. Blood was collected in EDTA tubes and processed within 24 hours, with PBMCs isolated through density gradient centrifugation. PBMCs intended for TCR sequencing were cryopreserved in liquid nitrogen and thawed later in a water bath at 37 degrees C. The sorted or isolated CD4+, CD8+ and CD8+ TEMRA cells reached a purity of at least 90%. Reading the germline V gene gives CDR1 SGDLS and CDR2 YYNGEE. There are 17 amino acids in the CDR3, from cysteine to phenylalanine inclusive. This entry keeps only the CDR3 DNA: 51 bases, framed from base 1. V was cut back by 3 bases and J by 7 bases, leaving a gap of 25 bases between them.

This clonotype was obtained from a human donor with multiple sclerosis. The chain is assembled from TRBV9 and TRBJ1-2; the best D guess is TRBD1, with 5 bases matching. Sequencing was carried out using CD8+ T cells from PBMCs. The DNA is TGTGCCAGCAGCGGGGACCCGTCCGGGACGGGGGGTTTTGGCTACACCTTC. Its translation is CASSGDPSGTGGFGYTF.